This entry features one TCR beta chain sequence. This clone was picked up one time. No antigen is known for it. Per-nucleotide qualities are absent, and no much larger clonotype sits a single base away. The sample is drawn from a study of chemoradiotherapy in HPV16-positive cancers (dated by TCRdb to between 2021 and 2024). Study-level background: Candidate HPV-specific T-cell clones and common TCR motifs were defined by functional T-cell assays performed on cells from a couple of HPV16-positive patients. Next, the candidate HPV-specific TCRs and motifs were followed in TCR repertoires from 80 to 90 patients with HPV-related cancers. Whether T-cell immunity against the HPV oncoproteins E6 and E7 changes during chemoradiotherapy and whether survival is affected by this immunity were examined in the study.

To prepare the library, the immunoSEQ multiplex PCR assay was applied. TCRdb obtained this table from immuneACCESS and retained in-frame rearrangements with V and J assigned. These tables miss some clones; where compared with another copy, unresolved V genes account for less than half of the shortfall, and the remainder is unexplained. The sample table records around 6,500 clones; roughly three quarters of these occur just once. The ten top clones hold 6.3% of the sample. Study-level results and caveats: Among HPV16-positive patients, expansion of HPV-responsive T cells during chemoradiotherapy was associated with better recurrence-free survival. Expansion of candidate HPV-specific clones and E7-related TCR motifs was observed in the tumor microenvironment during treatment, whereas no such expansion was observed for non-HPV-specific T cells. The survival association was reported for HPV16-positive patients, and the functional definition of HPV-specific T cells was derived from only a couple of HPV16-positive patients.

Repertoires were sampled repeatedly over the course of chemoradiotherapy, so clonal expansion could be followed in the tumor microenvironment. According to the germline V gene, CDR1 reads SGHTA and CDR2 reads FQGTGA. From the cysteine through the phenylalanine, the CDR3 covers 17 amino acids. The retained sequence is limited to the CDR3, 51 bases, with the frame set at the first base. Clipping removes 2 bases from V and 6 bases from J, with 13 as the unmatched junction base count. The TCR comes from a human donor with HPV-associated anogenital cancer. The rearrangement combines TRBV7-3 with TRBJ2-1, and 7 junction bases match TRBD2. The input for sequencing was tumor tissue, taken from a patient who underwent chemoradiotherapy. In nucleotides, the sequence is TGTGCCAGCAGCTTATTTGCGGGGGACCCGGCGGGCAATGAGCAGTTCTTC. Translated, this gives CASSLFAGDPAGNEQFF.